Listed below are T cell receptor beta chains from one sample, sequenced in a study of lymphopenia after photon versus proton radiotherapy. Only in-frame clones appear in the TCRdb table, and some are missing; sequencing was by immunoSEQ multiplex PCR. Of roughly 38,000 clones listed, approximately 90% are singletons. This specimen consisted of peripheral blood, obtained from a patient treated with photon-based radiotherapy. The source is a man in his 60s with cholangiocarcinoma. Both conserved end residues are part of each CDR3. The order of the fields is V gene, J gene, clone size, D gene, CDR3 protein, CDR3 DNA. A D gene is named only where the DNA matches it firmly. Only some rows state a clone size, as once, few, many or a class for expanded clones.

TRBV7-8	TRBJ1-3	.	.	CASSLEGWNTIYF	TGTGCCAGCAGCTTGGAGGGGTGGAACACCATATATTTT
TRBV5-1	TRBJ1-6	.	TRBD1	CASRFRDSNSPLHF	TGCGCCAGCAGGTTCCGGGACAGTAATTCACCCCTCCACTTT
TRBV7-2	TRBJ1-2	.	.	CASSLGPGIYGYTF	TGTGCCAGCAGCTTAGGACCAGGGATTTATGGCTACACCTTC
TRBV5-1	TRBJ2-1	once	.	CASSLVRGNEQFF	TGCGCCAGCAGCTTGGTCAGGGGCAATGAGCAGTTCTTC
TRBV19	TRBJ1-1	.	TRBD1	CASRRQGETEAFF	TGTGCCAGCCGGCGACAGGGGGAAACTGAAGCTTTCTTT
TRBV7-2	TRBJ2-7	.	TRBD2	CASSLVGTSGDYEQYF	TGTGCCAGCAGCTTAGTTGGGACTAGCGGAGACTACGAGCAGTACTTC
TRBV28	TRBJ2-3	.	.	CASSSSSLSTDTQYF	TGTGCCAGCAGTTCCTCTTCATTATCCACAGATACGCAGTATTTT
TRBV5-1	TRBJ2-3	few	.	CASSDPGHTTDTQYF	TGCGCCAGCAGCGACCCCGGACACACCACAGATACGCAGTATTTT
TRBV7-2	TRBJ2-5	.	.	CASSLGSGVETQYF	TGTGCCAGCAGCTTAGGGTCGGGGGTAGAGACCCAGTACTTC
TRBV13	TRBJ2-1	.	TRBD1	CASSGSSGTGNRMNEQFF	TGTGCCAGCAGCGGAAGCTCCGGGACAGGGAATCGAATGAATGAGCAGTTCTTC